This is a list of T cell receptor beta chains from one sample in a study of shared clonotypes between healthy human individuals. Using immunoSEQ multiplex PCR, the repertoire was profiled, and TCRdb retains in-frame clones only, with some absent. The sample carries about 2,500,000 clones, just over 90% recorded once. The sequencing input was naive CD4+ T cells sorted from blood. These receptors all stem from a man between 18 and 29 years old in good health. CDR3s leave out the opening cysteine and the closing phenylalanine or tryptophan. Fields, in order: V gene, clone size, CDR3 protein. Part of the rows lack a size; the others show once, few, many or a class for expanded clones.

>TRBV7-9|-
ASSSYGWEQY
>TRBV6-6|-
ASSYLRTSGYEQY
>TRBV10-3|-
AISESRREGAYEQY
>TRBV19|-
ASNPGRVGGEQF
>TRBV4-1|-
ASSQASEGGGYT
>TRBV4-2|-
ASSPASGVGDTQY
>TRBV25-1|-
ASSDYRGRDYEQY
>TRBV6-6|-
ASGIGTNTGELF
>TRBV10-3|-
AITLLRAGESTDTQY
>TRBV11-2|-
ASSLSVDTQY
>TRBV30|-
AWSDGQGLQPQH
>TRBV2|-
ASSTGGMNEQY
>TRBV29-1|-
SVEEEYHEQY
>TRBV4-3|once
ASSQDRAGESEKLF
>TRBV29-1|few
SVPAVWRGTEAF
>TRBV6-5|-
ASSRGLGSTDTQY
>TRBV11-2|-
ASSPGGWGPTIYEQY
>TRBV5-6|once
ASSGGQSSYNSPLH
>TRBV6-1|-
ASSKPGQRMETQY
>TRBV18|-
ASSLGTQTRNYGYT
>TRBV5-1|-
ASSAGDFQETQY
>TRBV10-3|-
AISENGAGAGSYEQY
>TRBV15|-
ATSRGTFNQPQH
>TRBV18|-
ASSVDRGHEQY
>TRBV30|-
AWNHGAPGSYEQY
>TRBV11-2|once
ASSLGTVSSPLH